This T cell receptor beta chain was obtained from a study of T cell repertoires in ileal Crohn's disease. Study-level background: The M6 sample came from neoterminal ileum during colonoscopy after surgery.

Profiling relied on immunoSEQ multiplex PCR, and the TCRdb table lists in-frame clones only, not all of them. The sample has approximately 13,000 clones, roughly 78% seen once. CDR3 size: 14 residues. Trimming took off 5 bases at V and 1 base at J, with 8 bases between the two ends. Germline V gene data show CDR1 as MNHEY and CDR2 as SVGAGI. Time point defined: neoterminal ileum biopsy at postoperative endoscopy, about 6 months after surgery. Eligibility required adulthood, ileal or ileocolonic Crohn's disease and indicated ileocolonic resection. The rearrangement uses TRBV6-5 and TRBJ1-4; D not resolved. The receptor was derived from an adult with Crohn's disease. The sequencing input was ileal tissue. Here the CDR3 DNA reads TGTGCCAGCAGTCAAAGGAGAACTAATGAAAAACTGTTTTTT. It codes for CASSQRRTNEKLFF.